These T cell receptor beta chains were read from a single sample in a study of high-grade serous ovarian cancer treatment subgroups. Data came from immunoSEQ multiplex PCR; TCRdb stores just in-frame clones and leaves some out. The data contain approximately 2,600 clones, approximately 77% of them singletons. Sequenced input: tumor tissue. The receptors originated from a human donor with high-grade serous ovarian cancer. CDR3s include the opening cysteine and the closing phenylalanine or tryptophan. D genes are given only for firm matches. Expanded clones get a size class; other rows say once, few or many, or leave the size out.

CDR3 DNA	CDR3 protein	clone size	V gene	J gene	D gene
TGTGCCTGGAGTGGGAGACTAGCGGGGGGGAATGAGCAGTTCTTC	CAWSGRLAGGNEQFF	-	TRBV30	TRBJ2-1	TRBD2
TGTGCCAGCAGCGAAACTAGCGGGGTGACTGTGAGAGAGACCCAGTACTTC	CASSETSGVTVRETQYF	-	TRBV7-7	TRBJ2-5	TRBD2
TGTGCCAGCAGCTTAGTCGAAGCTTTCTTT	CASSLVEAFF	-	TRBV7-8	TRBJ1-1	-
TGTGCCAGTAGGGGGACTAGCGGGGGGGCCGACAATGAGCAGTTCTTC	CASRGTSGGADNEQFF	once	TRBV19	TRBJ2-1	TRBD2
TGTGCCAGCAGCGCCAGTGGGGTCGGTGAGACCCAGTACTTC	CASSASGVGETQYF	-	TRBV9	TRBJ2-5	-
TGTGCCAGCAGCGTCTCAGGGGGACAGTTGAATGAAAAACTGTTTTTT	CASSVSGGQLNEKLFF	-	TRBV9	TRBJ1-4	TRBD1
TGTGCCAGCAGTTACGAGTATAGCAATCAGCCCCAGCATTTT	CASSYEYSNQPQHF	-	TRBV6-6	TRBJ1-5	-
TGTGCCAGCAGTCCTGGACTAGCGGGGGGGCCGAGAGAGACCCAGTACTTC	CASSPGLAGGPRETQYF	large	TRBV2	TRBJ2-5	TRBD2
TGTGCCAGCAGCCTGAGATCTCCCTATGGCTACACCTTC	CASSLRSPYGYTF	few	TRBV5-8	TRBJ1-2	-
TGTGCCAGCAGATCCCTAGCGGGGCTGTTAACAGATACGCAGTATTTT	CASRSLAGLLTDTQYF	-	TRBV27	TRBJ2-3	TRBD2
TGTGCCAGCAGCTTGGTCGGGGGGAGGGCAGATACGCAGTATTTT	CASSLVGGRADTQYF	-	TRBV5-4	TRBJ2-3	TRBD2
TGTGCCAGCTCACCGGGAACGACAGGGTTGAACACTGAAGCTTTCTTT	CASSPGTTGLNTEAFF	-	TRBV18	TRBJ1-1	TRBD1
TGTGCCACCAGCAGAGAGGGCGGGGGTATATCCGAGCAGTACTTC	CATSREGGGISEQYF	-	TRBV15	TRBJ2-7	TRBD2
TGTGCCAGCAGCTTGGTCAATGAGCAGTTCTTC	CASSLVNEQFF	-	TRBV7-2	TRBJ2-1	-
TGTGCCAGCAGCTTACTACAGGGGGCCCGCACAGATACGCAGTATTTT	CASSLLQGARTDTQYF	-	TRBV7-9	TRBJ2-3	TRBD1
TGTGCCTGGAGTGTAACAGGGTTGTGTGAAGCTTTCTTT	CAWSVTGLCEAFF	-	TRBV30	TRBJ1-1	-
TGTGCCAGCAGCACGCCGTTCTATGGCTACACCTTC	CASSTPFYGYTF	-	TRBV21-1	TRBJ1-2	-
TGTGCCAGCAGTTTATCGGGGGGAGGTGGCTACACCTTC	CASSLSGGGGYTF	-	TRBV27	TRBJ1-2	-
TGTGCCAGCAGCTTGGGGGTTACCGGGGAGCTGTTTTTT	CASSLGVTGELFF	-	TRBV5-8	TRBJ2-2	-
TGTGCCAGCAGTTTGGGACAGGGGTTCACAGATACGCAGTATTTT	CASSLGQGFTDTQYF	-	TRBV28	TRBJ2-3	TRBD1
TGCAGCGTTGGGAAGGGGGAAGGAACCCAGTACTTC	CSVGKGEGTQYF	once	TRBV29-1	TRBJ2-5	-
TGTGCCTGGAACCCCCAGGGGTTGAACACTGAAGCTTTCTTT	CAWNPQGLNTEAFF	-	TRBV30	TRBJ1-1	-
TGTGCCAGCAGCCCCCCGGGACAGGGATTCCGCGAGACCCAGTACTTC	CASSPPGQGFRETQYF	-	TRBV7-2	TRBJ2-5	TRBD1
TGTGCCAGCAGCATCGACAGGGAGGACTATGGCTACACCTTC	CASSIDREDYGYTF	-	TRBV6-6	TRBJ1-2	TRBD1
TGTGCCAGCAGCTTAGGGACCTCCTACGAGCAGTACTTC	CASSLGTSYEQYF	few	TRBV13	TRBJ2-7	-
TGTGCCAGCCGATCGTCCCCCCCCGGGAGTTATGGCTACACCTTC	CASRSSPPGSYGYTF	few	TRBV27	TRBJ1-2	-
TGCGCCAGCACCAGGGCGTATAATTCACCCCTCCACTTT	CASTRAYNSPLHF	-	TRBV10-2	TRBJ1-6	-
TGTGCCAGCATTAGCGGGACAGGGGTTTCCTACGAGCAGTACTTC	CASISGTGVSYEQYF	-	TRBV6-1	TRBJ2-7	TRBD1
TGTGCCATCAGTGGAGGGGTCGGTTTGGTCGGCACTGAAGCTTTCTTT	CAISGGVGLVGTEAFF	-	TRBV10-3	TRBJ1-1	-
TGTGCCAGCGGCGGACAGAACGCGTACGAGCAGTACTTC	CASGGQNAYEQYF	-	TRBV6-1	TRBJ2-7	-
TGTGCCACCACACCAACACTAGCGGGAGGGCCTCGAGACGAGCAGTACTTC	CATTPTLAGGPRDEQYF	-	TRBV11-2	TRBJ2-7	TRBD2
TGTGCCAGCAGCCCAGGGACTTGGGGCTACACCTTC	CASSPGTWGYTF	-	TRBV6-5	TRBJ1-2	-
TGTGCCACCAGTGTGGGGGGCAGAGGGGGCTACGAGCAGTACTTC	CATSVGGRGGYEQYF	-	TRBV15	TRBJ2-7	-
TGTGCCAGCAGTCTCTACGGGGGCCAGAATTCACCCCTCCACTTT	CASSLYGGQNSPLHF	-	TRBV6-1	TRBJ1-6	-
TGCGCCAGCGGGGACAGGGGGGTTGGCAATGAGCAGTTCTTC	CASGDRGVGNEQFF	-	TRBV5-1	TRBJ2-1	TRBD1
TGCGCCAGCAGCTTGGTGACTAGCGGGGACTCCTACAATGAGCAGTTCTTC	CASSLVTSGDSYNEQFF	-	TRBV5-1	TRBJ2-1	TRBD2
TGCAGCGTTGGGGGAGGGGCGTACGAGCAGTACTTC	CSVGGGAYEQYF	-	TRBV29-1	TRBJ2-7	TRBD2
TGTGCCAGCAGTCCACTCGGGACGGGGCTAGATCCCCAGCATTTT	CASSPLGTGLDPQHF	few	TRBV27	TRBJ1-5	-
TGCGCCAGCAGCTTTCACAGGGGGAACACCGGGGAGCTGTTTTTT	CASSFHRGNTGELFF	once	TRBV5-1	TRBJ2-2	TRBD1
TGTGCCAGCTCACCACCGCACAGACCCTCTGGGGCCAACGTCCTGACTTTC	CASSPPHRPSGANVLTF	few	TRBV18	TRBJ2-6	-
TGCGCCAGCAGTTTGAATGGACAGGGAGGGAATGAAAAACTGTTTTTT	CASSLNGQGGNEKLFF	-	TRBV5-1	TRBJ1-4	TRBD1
TGTGCCAGCAGTGAATTGGGACAGACTTTCTATGGCTACACCTTC	CASSELGQTFYGYTF	-	TRBV2	TRBJ1-2	TRBD1
TGTGCCAGCAGCTATCAGGGTGGCAATGAGCAGTTCTTC	CASSYQGGNEQFF	-	TRBV5-4	TRBJ2-1	-
TGTGCCAGCAGCGTAGAAGATACGCAGTATTTT	CASSVEDTQYF	-	TRBV9	TRBJ2-3	-